This TCR beta chain was obtained from a study of human T cells and chemical hapten exposure. The overall study: Mostly female patients had alopecia areata, totalis or universalis. Study-level results: There were significantly more large CDR3 similarity clusters among expanded TCRs than among controls.

Unmatched junction bases numbered 12, after V lost 3 bases and J lost 0 bases. There are 19 residues in the CDR3. Germline CDR1 SGDLS, CDR2 YYNGEE. Of note for this clonotype: Its matching antigen is unknown.

TCRdb re-derived calls from the RACE reads in MiXCR, one entry per CDR3 protein. The table records about 250,000 distinct CDR3 sequences, approximately 8% of them present only once. Time point noted: pre-sensitization, week 0. Treatment reported: therapeutic diphenylcyclopropenone sensitization with weekly scalp DPC. Total RNA was extracted from unfractionated whole blood. The TCR was taken from a young man with alopecia areata. Some clones in this sample may be carry-over from other donors' samples. The material was whole blood, obtained in connection with sensitization to the hapten diphenylcyclopropenone (DPC). The J gene is TRBJ2-3, the V gene TRBV9; 11 bases agree with TRBD2. The CDR3 sequence: CASSGPTGTSGTSTDTQYF. Here the CDR3 DNA reads TGTGCCAGCAGCGGGCCTACCGGGACTAGCGGAACTAGCACAGATACGCAGTATTTT.